This record looks at one T cell receptor (beta chain) sequence and its context. Its recognized antigen is unknown. Base qualities are not at hand, and no much larger clone is one base apart. Samples from volunteer blood donors who had recovered from COVID-19 were contributed by a second Seattle source. Whole blood was collected in K2EDTA tubes by collaborating institutions according to the institutions' own protocols. For TCRbeta analysis, collaborator samples were shipped as frozen whole blood, as isolated PBMCs, or as DNA extracted from either sample type. The data originate from a study of blood T cell repertoires in COVID-19 (dated by TCRdb to 2019 to 2021). Regarding the research as a whole: Samples covering the acute and convalescent phases of COVID-19 were provided by collaborators in the United States, Italy and Spain. The prospective study material was composed of cDNA or gDNA derived from T cells, B-cell-depleted T cells, or PBMCs. Subjects who had been exposed to COVID-19, were actively infected with it, or had recovered from it provided the deeply sampled blood TCRbeta repertoires that made up the dataset. The repertoires were made available in a free public database intended to serve as a resource for research on the immune response to SARS-CoV-2. The samples were drawn from two sources: the first 160 participants of the ongoing ImmuneRACE study, and fewer than 1,500 subjects contributed by 6 global collaborators. The sample metadata nearly always contained a de-identified subject ID, COVID-19 status, age in years and sex. Where available, HLA class I and class II types were obtained from metadata supplied by the sample provider rather than from assay-based typing.

CDR1 and CDR2, looked up from the germline V gene (reference sequence), are SGHNT and YYREEE. Its CDR3 holds 11 amino acids, cysteine through phenylalanine. The DNA shown is the 33-base CDR3, in frame from base 1. Between the V and J ends, shortened by 3 bases and 8 bases respectively, the junction contains 8 bases. TCRbeta CDR3 regions were amplified from genomic DNA by means of the immunoSEQ Assay, a bias-controlled multiplex PCR. The study's own analysis went as follows. Nucleated cell counts per sample were estimated from amplification of reference gene primers within the assay. To quantify the absolute abundance of each unique TCRbeta CDR3 rearrangement, sequence reads were collapsed and filtered. Productive Simpson clonality was computed per sample as the square root of Simpson's diversity index over productive rearrangements. TCRdb holds this immuneACCESS table with in-frame rearrangements only. Some clones are missing; in checked studies, unresolved V genes explain under half, and the rest has no known cause. Clone size and the V and J calls come from that table; the DNA yielded D and trimming. This sample lists about 160,000 clones; about 91% were detected once. Jointly, the top ten make up approximately 4.1% of the sample.

What the work shows at the level of the full study, not this receptor alone: The quantity of clinical and demographic metadata differed by source and by participant and was supplied without curation.

The rearranged chain carries TRBV5-4 and TRBJ1-1; TRBD1 is perhaps the D gene, given 5 matching bases. Sequenced material: peripheral blood. The receptor comes from a woman aged 55-70 years who had recovered from COVID-19. The DNA is TGTGCCAGCAGCTCGGGACTCGAAGCTTTCTTT. Its translation reads: CASSSGLEAFF.